This is a list of T cell receptor beta chains from one sample in a study of blood T cell repertoires in COVID-19. Sequencing used immunoSEQ multiplex PCR; TCRdb keeps in-frame clones, though not all of them. Altogether roughly 250,000 clones are present, about 88% being singletons, with the ten largest covering under 2.5%. What was sequenced was peripheral blood. Receptors were obtained from a woman in her thirties or forties who had recovered from COVID-19. Both conserved end residues are part of each CDR3. Fields, in order: CDR3 protein, V gene, J gene.

CDR3aa: CASQGIYNEQFF
v_gene: TRBV7-9
j_gene: TRBJ2-1

CDR3aa: CSAPSGSAQYF
v_gene: TRBV20-1
j_gene: TRBJ2-3

CDR3aa: CASSLRVLAGGGTGELFF
v_gene: TRBV7-2
j_gene: TRBJ2-2

CDR3aa: CASSPPGKSSGDTQYF
v_gene: TRBV7-6
j_gene: TRBJ2-3

CDR3aa: CASSLAIGVGYTF
v_gene: TRBV7-8
j_gene: TRBJ1-2

CDR3aa: CARLTRYEDGYTF
v_gene: TRBV23-1
j_gene: TRBJ1-2

CDR3aa: CASSEFLLAGGQGEQYF
v_gene: TRBV25-1
j_gene: TRBJ2-7

CDR3aa: CATSDFGGRGTDTQYF
v_gene: TRBV24-1
j_gene: TRBJ2-3

CDR3aa: CASRDYSRGFADTQYF
v_gene: TRBV28
j_gene: TRBJ2-3

CDR3aa: CASSQRGTGGNSPLHF
v_gene: TRBV4-2
j_gene: TRBJ1-6

CDR3aa: CAWSHTGYNQPQHF
v_gene: TRBV30
j_gene: TRBJ1-5

CDR3aa: CASSPDRGYYGYTF
v_gene: TRBV7-9
j_gene: TRBJ1-2

CDR3aa: CASSPPIGQNRTPLHF
v_gene: TRBV3-1/TRBV3-2
j_gene: TRBJ1-6

CDR3aa: CATAEGGAAGELFF
v_gene: TRBV24-1
j_gene: TRBJ2-2

CDR3aa: CASRGLGGREKLFF
v_gene: TRBV27
j_gene: TRBJ1-4

CDR3aa: CATSAGTGREGAFF
v_gene: TRBV15
j_gene: TRBJ1-1

CDR3aa: CASSPSVGYDYTF
v_gene: TRBV7-9
j_gene: TRBJ1-2

CDR3aa: CASWTGTGAYEQYF
v_gene: TRBV28
j_gene: TRBJ2-7

CDR3aa: CASSVVAGLNSPLHF
v_gene: TRBV9
j_gene: TRBJ1-6

CDR3aa: CASSDTGQGGHYGYTF
v_gene: TRBV6-1
j_gene: TRBJ1-2

CDR3aa: CASSQVGGRGPGELFF
v_gene: TRBV3-1/TRBV3-2
j_gene: TRBJ2-2

CDR3aa: CASSFRQGRNTEAFF
v_gene: TRBV7-2
j_gene: TRBJ1-1

CDR3aa: CASSIYGTDYNYGYTF
v_gene: TRBV19
j_gene: TRBJ1-2

CDR3aa: CASSVVNTGANYGYTF
v_gene: TRBV28
j_gene: TRBJ1-2

CDR3aa: CASSRGQGAYEQYF
v_gene: TRBV4-1
j_gene: TRBJ2-7

CDR3aa: CASSVRGKSTDTQYF
v_gene: TRBV5-8
j_gene: TRBJ2-3

CDR3aa: CASSIVSQAYGYTF
v_gene: TRBV19
j_gene: TRBJ1-2

CDR3aa: CASSSKTGVTEAFF
v_gene: TRBV27
j_gene: TRBJ1-1

CDR3aa: CASSLRSGQGANTGELFF
v_gene: TRBV11-2
j_gene: TRBJ2-2

CDR3aa: CASSLVGLAGPAQYF
v_gene: TRBV5-4
j_gene: TRBJ2-3

CDR3aa: CASSPRRRTSSYNEQFF
v_gene: TRBV7-2
j_gene: TRBJ2-1

CDR3aa: CASSDPGYETQYF
v_gene: TRBV25-1
j_gene: TRBJ2-5

CDR3aa: CASKSDRGYGYTF
v_gene: TRBV19
j_gene: TRBJ1-2

CDR3aa: CASTQGAGGELFF
v_gene: TRBV6-5
j_gene: TRBJ2-2

CDR3aa: CASSFGANTEAFF
v_gene: TRBV12-3/TRBV12-4
j_gene: TRBJ1-1

CDR3aa: CASRPGGKSYGYTF
v_gene: TRBV19
j_gene: TRBJ1-2

CDR3aa: CASSADGSPLHF
v_gene: TRBV18
j_gene: TRBJ1-6

CDR3aa: CASSQDRVRPQHF
v_gene: TRBV28
j_gene: TRBJ1-5

CDR3aa: CASSSEGLAGVGEQFF
v_gene: TRBV7-2
j_gene: TRBJ2-1

CDR3aa: CASKVDSSPHGYTF
v_gene: TRBV5-1
j_gene: TRBJ1-2

CDR3aa: CASIITGVNTEAFF
v_gene: TRBV19
j_gene: TRBJ1-1

CDR3aa: CASSSRLAGTYEQYF
v_gene: TRBV6-6
j_gene: TRBJ2-7

CDR3aa: CASSLSSHSLAYGYTF
v_gene: TRBV5-4
j_gene: TRBJ1-2

CDR3aa: CASSFYGQRTNTEAFF
v_gene: TRBV6-2/TRBV6-3
j_gene: TRBJ1-1

CDR3aa: CASRRQGQGASEQYF
v_gene: TRBV5-4
j_gene: TRBJ2-7

CDR3aa: CASSLNSGSSYNEQFF
v_gene: TRBV13
j_gene: TRBJ2-1

CDR3aa: CASRPGVQAGANVLTF
v_gene: TRBV19
j_gene: TRBJ2-6

CDR3aa: CASSLLVGTGGHYGYTF
v_gene: TRBV28
j_gene: TRBJ1-2

CDR3aa: CASAPQGSTDTQYF
v_gene: TRBV25-1
j_gene: TRBJ2-3